These 26 T cell receptor beta chains were all obtained from the same sample, sequenced in a study of CD8 T cells in ankylosing spondylitis. TCRdb itself ran the 5' RACE reads through MiXCR, one entry per CDR3 protein. The sample records about 160,000 distinct CDR3 sequences, about 16% being singletons. Material: blood, either unsorted or a sorted T cell fraction (not recorded which). These receptors all stem from a male donor with ankylosing spondylitis or in good health (not recorded which).

At least ten counts were recorded for this clonotype. The chain combines TRBV5-1 with TRBJ2-5; D gene uncertain. The V end lost 2 bases, the J end lost 1 base, and 12 bases lay between the germline ends. There are 15 residues in the CDR3. Germline CDR1 and CDR2: SGHRS and YFSETQ. CDR3 residues: CASSFFRPFQETQYF. For the CDR3, the DNA is TGCGCCAGCAGCTTTTTCCGACCGTTCCAAGAGACCCAGTACTTC.

This clonotype was recorded many times. The chain joins TRBV7-2 to TRBJ1-2; TRBD1 aligns across 7 bases. V lost 5 bases, J lost 4 bases, and 7 bases stayed unmatched. This CDR3 contains 14 residues. Per the germline V gene, CDR1 is SGHTA and CDR2 is FQGNSA. The DNA for the CDR3 is TGTGCCAGCAGCCAAGGGACAGCTAGCTATGGCTACACCTTC. This gives the protein CASSQGTASYGYTF.

This clonotype appeared many times. The chain employs TRBV27 and TRBJ1-1, with D possibly TRBD1 on 6 matching bases. Trimming shortened V by 2 bases and J by 0 bases, and 16 bases separated the two germline ends. Per the germline V gene, CDR1 is MNHEY and CDR2 is SMNVEV (reference sequence). The CDR3 contains 17 residues. CDR3 in DNA: TGTGCCAGCAGTTTAAGCGGCAGGGGACCAATGAACACTGAAGCTTTCTTT. Protein: CASSLSGRGPMNTEAFF.

This clonotype has a count of ten or more. This chain links TRBV10-3 with TRBJ2-1, with TRBD2 as a possible D gene (6 bases). Looked up from germline, CDR1 is ENHRY and CDR2 is SYGVKD. The V gene lost 0 bases and the J gene lost 4 bases, with 10 bases spanning the gap. CDR3 size: 15 residues. CDR3 coding DNA: TGTGCCATCAGTGAGTCTCCGGAGGGATACAATGAGCAGTTCTTC. It translates to CAISESPEGYNEQFF.

This chain connects TRBV5-1 to TRBJ2-2; possible D gene TRBD2, 6 bases. V was pared by 3 bases and J by 0 bases, with 6 bases between. This CDR3 region has 14 residues. Germline V CDR1 and CDR2: SGHRS, YFSETQ. This CDR3 is CASSWTTNTGELFF. CDR3 DNA: TGCGCCAGCAGCTGGACTACGAACACCGGGGAGCTGTTTTTT. The entire variable domain, with the rest obtained from reference TRBV5-1 and TRBJ2-2, is as follows: KAGVTQTPRYLIKTRGQQVTLSCSPISGHRSVSWYQQTPGQGLQFLFEYFSETQRNKGNFPGRFSGRQFSNSRSEMNVSTLELGDSALYLCASSWTTNTGELFFGEGSRLTVL.

Here the CDR3 reads CASSFGGDSVKKLFF. The CDR3 nucleotides read TGTGCCAGCAGTTTCGGGGGGGACAGTGTCAAAAAACTGTTTTTT. The J gene is TRBJ1-4, the V gene TRBV6-5, with TRBD1 matching over 7 bases. The ends lost 4 bases at V and 9 bases at J; junction bases unmatched: 11. The CDR3 is 15 residues long. In germline, CDR1 is MNHEY, CDR2 SVGAGI.

This clonotype was seen a few times. The chain couples TRBV12-3 or TRBV12-4 to TRBJ2-7; 7 nucleotides agree with TRBD1. The V gene end was trimmed by 4 bases and the J gene end by 2 bases; junction bases not matched to a gene: 2. The CDR3 extends over 13 amino acids. In DNA form, the CDR3 reads TGTGCCAGCAGTTCAGGGGGTACCTACGAGCAGTACTTC. Protein product: CASSSGGTYEQYF.

This rearrangement joins TRBV2 to TRBJ2-6; D unclear. The CDR3 consists of 15 residues. Deletions cut 3 bases from V and 0 bases from J, with 6 bases between. Germline loops: CDR1 SNHLY, CDR2 FYNNEI. CDR3: CASSDNHSGANVLTF. The CDR3 nucleotides read TGTGCCAGCAGTGACAACCACTCTGGGGCCAACGTCCTGACTTTC.

For this clonotype: This could be a read error, since a much larger clone is one nucleotide away. The rearrangement links TRBV28 to TRBJ2-4; no clear D gene. V lost 2 bases to trimming and J lost 12 bases, with 8 bases between them. The germline V gene has CDR1 MDHEN and CDR2 SYDVKM. The CDR3 has 11 amino acids. The CDR3 is CASSLGSTQYF. CDR3 DNA: TGTGCCAGCAGTTTAGGGTCCACTCAGTACTTC.

This clonotype was observed a few times. The chain carries TRBV30 and TRBJ1-5, with TRBD1 matching 7 bases. J was trimmed by 6 bases and V by 2 bases; bases with no gene match: 4. Germline assignment: CDR1 GTSNPN and CDR2 SVGIG (reference sequence). The CDR3 totals 13 residues. CDR3 bases: TGTGCCTGGAGTAAGGGGGCGGTTCAGCCCCAGCATTTT. This gives the protein CAWSKGAVQPQHF.

This clonotype occurred a few times. The rearrangement uses TRBV27 and TRBJ2-2; tentatively, D is TRBD1 (5 bases). V was pared by 5 bases and J by 2 bases, with 15 bases between. This CDR3 has 16 residues. Per germline, CDR1 MNHEY and CDR2 SMNVEV (reference sequence). CDR3 nucleotides: TGTGCCAGCAGTCCCCGGACACACTTTAACACCGGGGAGCTGTTTTTT. This sequence encodes CASSPRTHFNTGELFF.

V and J are TRBV28 and TRBJ2-2, with 9 bases fitting TRBD1. The CDR3 totals 17 residues. The germline V gene has CDR1 MDHEN and CDR2 SYDVKM. The V segment lost 3 bases and the J segment 6 bases; nucleotides outside the gene matches: 11. The CDR3 DNA reads TGTGCCAGCAGTTTTCTCCGGGGACAGGGTCTACCCGGGGAGCTGTTTTTT. Its translation: CASSFLRGQGLPGELFF.

As concerns this clonotype: This may arise from a read error, as a much more abundant clone is one base away. V usage is TRBV5-1 and J usage is TRBJ1-1; the D is unclear. CDR1 is SGHRS, CDR2 YFSETQ, per germline. The length of the CDR3 is 11 residues. DNA for the CDR3: TGCGCCAGCGGAGAGGGCCTCCGTCGGATCTTT. Translating gives CASGEGLRRIF.

This clonotype appeared a few times. The J gene is TRBJ2-7, the V gene TRBV29-1; D assignment may be TRBD1 or TRBD2 (5 bases each). From germline, CDR1 is SQVTM and CDR2 ANQGSEA. The CDR3 has 13 amino acids. Trimming took 6 bases from V and 2 from J, leaving 14 bases between them. CDR3 loop: CSVETGRPYEQYF. The CDR3 DNA sequence: TGCAGCGTAGAAACGGGACGGCCCTACGAGCAGTACTTC.

V and J are TRBV20-1 and TRBJ2-1, with D maybe TRBD2 (6 bases). The CDR3 contains 16 residues. Trimming left V 0 bases short and J 0 bases short, with 12 bases between. Germline V gene lookup returns CDR1 DFQATT and CDR2 SNEGSKA (reference sequence). CDR3 amino acids: CSARDRDSSSYNEQFF. The CDR3 region has the DNA TGCAGTGCTAGAGACAGGGACTCTAGCTCCTACAATGAGCAGTTCTTC.

This clonotype was counted many times. The rearrangement joins TRBV27 to TRBJ2-7, with 8 bases identical to TRBD2. There are 15 residues in the CDR3. Losses at the gene ends were 1 base for V and 2 bases for J; bases not matched to a gene: 4. Germline V gene lookup returns CDR1 MNHEY and CDR2 SMNVEV (reference sequence). The CDR3 sequence is CASSLFSGAPYEQYF. Here the CDR3 DNA reads TGTGCCAGCAGTTTATTTAGCGGGGCCCCCTACGAGCAGTACTTC.

This clonotype was observed a handful of times. V is TRBV29-1 and J is TRBJ2-7; TRBD1 matches at 10 bases. The trim removed 7 bases at V and 1 base at J, leaving 4 bases unmatched. The CDR3 sequence is 13 residues long. CDR1 is SQVTM, CDR2 ANQGSEA, per germline. The CDR3 nucleotides read TGCAGCGGAAAGGGACAGGGGTCCTACGAGCAGTACTTC. Amino acid sequence: CSGKGQGSYEQYF.

Many counts were recorded for this clonotype. The genes are TRBV20-1 and TRBJ2-7; 9 positions match TRBD2. Germline loops: CDR1 DFQATT, CDR2 SNEGSKA (reference sequence). J gave up 2 bases and V 0 bases, and 8 bases lay outside the gene matches. The CDR3 runs 16 residues. Here the CDR3 DNA reads TGCAGTGCTAGAGATCTGTTAGCGGGGGAAGCCTACGAGCAGTACTTC. Translation gives CSARDLLAGEAYEQYF.

In this sample, this clonotype turned up many times. The rearrangement joins TRBV20-1 to TRBJ2-7; D gene uncertain. The ends were cut back, 2 bases at V and 9 bases at J, with 14 bases in the middle. Germline V gene lookup returns CDR1 DFQATT and CDR2 SNEGSKA (reference sequence). CDR3 length: 12 residues. The CDR3 region has the DNA TGCAGTGCTAGACCCTCACTTGCCGTGCAGTACTTC. Its translation: CSARPSLAVQYF.

This clonotype was picked up many times. CDR3 loop: CSARTTKLAYGYTF. CDR3 in DNA: TGCAGTGCTAGAACCACGAAGTTGGCCTACGGCTACACCTTC. The chain combines TRBV20-1 with TRBJ1-2; D call uncertain. The CDR3 loop spans 14 amino acids. Germline CDR1 reads DFQATT; CDR2 reads SNEGSKA (reference sequence). V was trimmed by 2 bases and J by 8 bases, leaving 18 bases between them.

Only a few counts were recorded for this clonotype. The V gene is TRBV10-3, the J gene TRBJ1-2; possibly TRBD1 for D (5 bases). The CDR3 has 14 amino acids. Germline V gene data show CDR1 as ENHRY and CDR2 as SYGVKD. Deletions cut 3 bases from V and 8 bases from J, with 16 bases between. This chain's CDR3 is CAISEGETVGGYTF. CDR3 bases: TGTGCCATCAGTGAAGGGGAGACAGTAGGGGGCTACACCTTC.

This clonotype was seen more than once but under ten times. The gene calls are TRBV20-1 and TRBJ2-7; D uncertain. Trimming removed 3 bases from V and 4 bases from J, with 10 bases in between. Per the germline V gene, CDR1 is DFQATT and CDR2 is SNEGSKA (reference sequence). This CDR3 has 12 residues. The CDR3, as DNA: TGCAGTGCTAGTAACACAGAGTACGAGCAGTACTTC. As protein: CSASNTEYEQYF.

The gene calls are TRBV3-1 and TRBJ1-4, with no clear D. Germline CDR1 reads LGHDT; CDR2 reads YNNKEL (reference sequence). V lost 3 bases, J lost 0 bases, and 8 bases lay in between. The CDR3 covers 15 residues. CDR3 region: CASSQEVATNEKLFF. CDR3 in DNA: TGTGCCAGCAGCCAGGAGGTTGCAACTAATGAAAAACTGTTTTTT.

This clonotype has at least ten counts. CDR3 residues: CASTGIEAFF. The DNA for the CDR3 is TGTGCCAGCACTGGCATTGAAGCTTTCTTT. The chain carries TRBV6-1 and TRBJ1-1; D unresolved. Germline CDR1 is MNHNS and CDR2 is SASEGT. V was shortened by 7 bases and J by 7 bases, with 7 bases between the two germline ends. CDR3 size: 10 residues.

This clonotype was observed once. The rearrangement uses TRBV6-5 and TRBJ1-5, with D maybe TRBD1 (6 bases). V was clipped by 4 bases and J by 2 bases, with 18 bases between them. Germline values: CDR1 MNHEY, CDR2 SVGAGI. The CDR3 spans 17 residues. The DNA of the CDR3 is TGTGCCAGCAGTTTCGGGGGCCTCCAGGGAGGCAATCAGCCCCAGCATTTT. Translated, it gives CASSFGGLQGGNQPQHF.

This clonotype has only a few counts. The chain has TRBV3-1 and TRBJ2-1, with D perhaps TRBD2 (5 bases). Germline loops: CDR1 LGHDT, CDR2 YNNKEL (reference sequence). The CDR3 runs 11 residues. V shed 8 bases and J shed 9 bases, with 11 bases lying between them. The CDR3 sequence is CASVASSEQFF. CDR3 DNA: TGTGCCAGCGTGGCTAGCAGTGAGCAGTTCTTC.